A selection of T cell receptor beta chains follows, all from one sample in a study of T cell changes during pregnancy in multiple sclerosis. Sequencing was performed with immunoSEQ multiplex PCR; in TCRdb, only in-frame clones are kept and a portion is missing. The sample gives 58,000 or so clones, over 80% of which show up once; approximately 2.3% is in the top ten. The sequences come from peripheral blood, collected in the first trimester of pregnancy. The receptors derive from a female donor with multiple sclerosis, enrolled in a pregnancy study. CDR3s include the opening cysteine and the closing phenylalanine or tryptophan. Fields, in order: J gene, V gene, D gene, clone size, CDR3 DNA, CDR3 protein. A D gene is named only where the DNA matches it firmly. Expanded clones get a size class; other rows say once, few or many, or leave the size out.

J: TRBJ2-1; V: TRBV19; D: TRBD2; size: -; DNA: TGTGCCAGTAGTATAAGACTAGCGGGATCGGAGGAGCAGTTCTTC; CDR3: CASSIRLAGSEEQFF
J: TRBJ1-3; V: TRBV19; D: TRBD1; size: -; DNA: TGTGCCAGCGGACAGGGCGGTGGAAACACCATATATTTT; CDR3: CASGQGGGNTIYF
J: TRBJ2-1; V: TRBV23-1; D: TRBD1; size: -; DNA: TGCGCCAGCAGTCAATCGACCCCTAGGGGACAGGGGGATGAGCAGTTCTTC; CDR3: CASSQSTPRGQGDEQFF
J: TRBJ2-7; V: TRBV27; D: -; size: -; DNA: TGTGCCAGCAGTTTAGGGGCCCACTACGAGCAGTACTTC; CDR3: CASSLGAHYEQYF
J: TRBJ2-1; V: TRBV28; D: -; size: -; DNA: TGTGCCAGCAGTTCTAATGAGCAGTTCTTC; CDR3: CASSSNEQFF
J: TRBJ2-7; V: TRBV28; D: TRBD1; size: -; DNA: TGTGCCAGCAGTTTCAGGGACAGGACGTACGAGCAGTACTTC; CDR3: CASSFRDRTYEQYF
J: TRBJ2-2; V: TRBV5-1; D: -; size: -; DNA: TGCGCCAGCAGCCTGTCAGGAGGGCTGTTTAGCGCCGGGGAGCTGTTTTTT; CDR3: CASSLSGGLFSAGELFF
J: TRBJ2-3; V: TRBV5-6; D: -; size: -; DNA: TGTGCCAGCAGCTTGGACCCCTTCAGGGCAGATACGCAGTATTTT; CDR3: CASSLDPFRADTQYF
J: TRBJ1-2; V: TRBV6-5; D: -; size: -; DNA: TGTGCCAGCAGTGAATCAGGGTTAGGCTACACCTTC; CDR3: CASSESGLGYTF
J: TRBJ1-5; V: TRBV18; D: -; size: -; DNA: TGTGCCAGCTCACCAGACCCCTCCCGGGAGCAGCCCCAGCATTTT; CDR3: CASSPDPSREQPQHF
J: TRBJ1-1; V: TRBV9; D: -; size: once; DNA: TGTGCCAGCAGCCCGCGGGGCTTGAACACTGAAGCTTTCTTT; CDR3: CASSPRGLNTEAFF
J: TRBJ2-1; V: TRBV5-1; D: TRBD2; size: -; DNA: TGCGCCAGCAGCCCAATGGGAGGGCGGAATGAGCAGTTCTTC; CDR3: CASSPMGGRNEQFF
J: TRBJ1-1; V: TRBV11-3; D: TRBD1; size: -; DNA: TGTGCCAGCAGCTTACTGACAGGGGCATATACTGAAGCTTTCTTT; CDR3: CASSLLTGAYTEAFF
J: TRBJ1-4; V: TRBV15; D: -; size: -; DNA: TGTGCCACCAGCAGAGAGGGCAGACGGCCTAATGAAAAACTGTTTTTT; CDR3: CATSREGRRPNEKLFF
J: TRBJ2-5; V: TRBV15; D: -; size: -; DNA: TGTGCCACCAGCAGAGATCCTGCGGATGTTGGAGGGCCGGGGGAGACCCAGTACTTC; CDR3: CATSRDPADVGGPGETQYF
J: TRBJ2-7; V: TRBV19; D: TRBD2; size: -; DNA: TGTGCCAGTAGTATCGCTAGCGGGAGGCGCGAGCAGTACTTC; CDR3: CASSIASGRREQYF
J: TRBJ2-5; V: TRBV7-2; D: TRBD2; size: -; DNA: TGTGCCAGCAGGGGAAAACGGGAGGCGGAGACCCAGTACTTC; CDR3: CASRGKREAETQYF
J: TRBJ2-7; V: TRBV13; D: -; size: -; DNA: TGTGCCAGCAGCGGCCGCTCCTACGAGCAGTACTTC; CDR3: CASSGRSYEQYF
J: TRBJ2-3; V: TRBV13; D: TRBD1; size: -; DNA: TGTGCCAGCGTGATTAGGGGACAGGAAATCACAGATACGCAGTATTTT; CDR3: CASVIRGQEITDTQYF
J: TRBJ2-7; V: TRBV27; D: -; size: -; DNA: TGTGCCAGCAGTTCCTTTCCCTTTCGGGACACCGAATACGAGCAGTACTTC; CDR3: CASSSFPFRDTEYEQYF
J: TRBJ2-7; V: TRBV28; D: TRBD1; size: -; DNA: TGTGCCAGCAGTTCCTCGGGGACAGGGGGTTACGAGCAGTACTTC; CDR3: CASSSSGTGGYEQYF
J: TRBJ2-7; V: TRBV27; D: TRBD2; size: -; DNA: TGTGCCAGCAGTTTGAGGCTAGCGGGACATCTACGTGGTCACGAGCAGTACTTC; CDR3: CASSLRLAGHLRGHEQYF
J: TRBJ1-4; V: TRBV6-5; D: TRBD1; size: -; DNA: TGTGCCAGCAGACGACAGGGAAACCGACGAGAAAAACTGTTTTTT; CDR3: CASRRQGNRREKLFF
J: TRBJ2-3; V: TRBV2; D: TRBD1; size: -; DNA: TGTGCCATCCCACTGTTACACGGACAGGGGATCACAGATACGCAGTATTTT; CDR3: CAIPLLHGQGITDTQYF
J: TRBJ2-7; V: TRBV7-3; D: -; size: -; DNA: TGTGCCAGCAGCTTCGACGAGCAGTACTTC; CDR3: CASSFDEQYF
J: TRBJ2-1; V: TRBV7-2; D: -; size: -; DNA: TGTGCCGTCTGGGCGCCCACCTACAATGAGCAGTTCTTC; CDR3: CAVWAPTYNEQFF
J: TRBJ2-3; V: TRBV25-1; D: -; size: -; DNA: TGTGCCAGCAGTGAATGGGGGGGCAGGCCCGTAGATACGCAGTATTTT; CDR3: CASSEWGGRPVDTQYF
J: TRBJ2-1; V: TRBV20-1; D: -; size: -; DNA: TGCAGTGCCTTTTACAATGAGCAGTTCTTC; CDR3: CSAFYNEQFF
J: TRBJ2-1; V: TRBV27; D: -; size: -; DNA: TGTGCCAGTAGGGGGAGGGAGTGGTACAATGAGCAGTTCTTC; CDR3: CASRGREWYNEQFF
J: TRBJ1-4; V: TRBV19; D: -; size: -; DNA: TGTGCCAGTCCTTCGTGGAGAACTAATGAAAAACTGTTTTTT; CDR3: CASPSWRTNEKLFF
J: TRBJ2-1; V: TRBV27; D: TRBD2; size: few; DNA: TGTGCCAGCAGTGGAGCGGGAGAGAAATACAATGAGCAGTTCTTC; CDR3: CASSGAGEKYNEQFF
J: TRBJ2-7; V: TRBV19; D: TRBD1; size: few; DNA: TGTGCCAGTAGCCCGGGACAGGGGGCCTACGAGCAGTACTTC; CDR3: CASSPGQGAYEQYF
J: TRBJ2-7; V: TRBV5-5; D: TRBD1; size: -; DNA: TGTGCCAGCAGCTCACCGGGACAGAGGAGGGAGCAGTACTTC; CDR3: CASSSPGQRREQYF
J: TRBJ2-3; V: TRBV6-1; D: -; size: few; DNA: TGTGCCAGCAGTGGGGGTCTGGAGGCAGATACGCAGTATTTT; CDR3: CASSGGLEADTQYF
J: TRBJ1-4; V: TRBV4-3; D: TRBD1; size: -; DNA: TGCGCCAGCAGCCAAGATGGACAGGGGAAAGAAAAACTGTTTTTT; CDR3: CASSQDGQGKEKLFF
J: TRBJ1-1; V: TRBV11-2; D: -; size: -; DNA: TGTGCCAGCAGCCCTGGGGGGTACACGGACCGGAAGAACACTGAAGCTTTCTTT; CDR3: CASSPGGYTDRKNTEAFF
J: TRBJ2-3; V: TRBV18; D: -; size: -; DNA: TGTGCCAGCTCGAACCCGGGGACTAGCACAGATACGCAGTATTTT; CDR3: CASSNPGTSTDTQYF
J: TRBJ1-2; V: TRBV6-5; D: -; size: -; DNA: TGTGCCAGCAGTTACCATCGGGAGGTTTATGGCTACACCTTC; CDR3: CASSYHREVYGYTF
J: TRBJ2-2; V: TRBV15; D: -; size: -; DNA: TGTGCCACCACGGACAGTATAAACGGGGAGCTGTTTTTT; CDR3: CATTDSINGELFF
J: TRBJ2-1; V: TRBV7-9; D: -; size: -; DNA: TGTGCCAGCAGCTTATATGAGGGTGGAGGAAATGAGCAGTTCTTC; CDR3: CASSLYEGGGNEQFF
J: TRBJ2-1; V: TRBV5-1; D: -; size: -; DNA: TGCGCCAGCAAGGCCGGGACACCAACTCACAATGAGCAGTTCTTC; CDR3: CASKAGTPTHNEQFF
J: TRBJ1-2; V: TRBV28; D: -; size: -; DNA: TGTGCCAGCAGTTTGATAGCTAACTATGGCTACACCTTC; CDR3: CASSLIANYGYTF
J: TRBJ1-1; V: TRBV15; D: TRBD1; size: -; DNA: TGTGCCACCAGCAGGACAGGGATCAACACTGAAGCTTTCTTT; CDR3: CATSRTGINTEAFF
J: TRBJ2-1; V: TRBV27; D: -; size: -; DNA: TGTGCCAGCAGTTTCGGGGATTCCTACAATGAGCAGTTCTTC; CDR3: CASSFGDSYNEQFF
J: TRBJ1-1; V: TRBV19; D: TRBD1; size: many; DNA: TGTGCCAGTAGTATTCCTCCCGGACAGGGGCCGAACACTGAAGCTTTCTTT; CDR3: CASSIPPGQGPNTEAFF
J: TRBJ2-1; V: TRBV5-4; D: TRBD1; size: -; DNA: TGTGCCAGCAGCGAGACAGGGGGAGAGCAGTTCTTC; CDR3: CASSETGGEQFF
J: TRBJ2-3; V: TRBV5-1; D: -; size: -; DNA: TGCGCCAGCAGCGCCAATGCGAGAGGCGGCACAGATACGCAGTATTTT; CDR3: CASSANARGGTDTQYF
J: TRBJ2-1; V: TRBV4-2; D: -; size: -; DNA: TGTGCCAGCAGCCAAGATCTAGCGAGTTTCTCCTACAATGAGCAGTTCTTC; CDR3: CASSQDLASFSYNEQFF
J: TRBJ2-7; V: TRBV2; D: TRBD2; size: -; DNA: TGTGCCAGCAGTGAACAACTAGCGGGAGGCCACGAGCAGTACTTC; CDR3: CASSEQLAGGHEQYF
J: TRBJ1-1; V: TRBV6-5; D: TRBD1; size: -; DNA: TGTGCCAGCCGACAGGGAATGATTGCTGAAGCTTTCTTT; CDR3: CASRQGMIAEAFF
J: TRBJ2-3; V: TRBV7-2; D: TRBD2; size: -; DNA: TGTGCCAGCAGCCCCGAACTAGCGGGAGTTTTATTAGATACGCAGTATTTT; CDR3: CASSPELAGVLLDTQYF
J: TRBJ1-2; V: TRBV9; D: -; size: -; DNA: TGTGCCAGCAGCGATGGCCCTGGGGAAGGGGTAAGGAAGAGTAACTATGGCTACACCTTC; CDR3: CASSDGPGEGVRKSNYGYTF
J: TRBJ1-1; V: TRBV6-6; D: -; size: -; DNA: TGTGCCAGCATCTCCGGGGGGGGAGCTTTCTTT; CDR3: CASISGGGAFF